Each of the 22 T cell receptor beta chains below was sequenced from the same sample in a study of OX40 agonist ivuxolimab in advanced cancers. Sequenced by immunoSEQ multiplex PCR; TCRdb stores in-frame clones only, minus some. The sample carries 95,000 to 100,000 clones, around 91% recorded once. This sample comprised CD4+ or CD8+ T cells sorted from blood, obtained in a trial of the OX40 agonist ivuxolimab. The receptor source for this set is an adult with an advanced solid tumor such as melanoma, head and neck, liver or kidney cancer.

This clone was seen only once. The chain is built from TRBV29-1 and TRBJ2-3; TRBD2 agrees at 9 bases. The CDR3 contains 15 residues. V shed 8 bases, J shed 3 bases, and the junction held 12 bases outside the gene matches. Looked up from germline, CDR1 is SQVTM and CDR2 is ANQGSEA. The CDR3 sequence: CSTEALAGRTDTQYF. In DNA, the CDR3 is TGCAGCACCGAGGCCCTAGCGGGAAGGACAGATACGCAGTATTTT.

The V gene is TRBV29-1, the J gene TRBJ1-2, with D unclear. With 2 bases removed from V and 7 bases from J, the gap between germline ends came to 14 bases. This CDR3 is 13 amino acids long. Germline V gene data show CDR1 as SQVTM and CDR2 as ANQGSEA. DNA of the CDR3: TGCAGCGTTGAACCGAAAGCTATAGGTGGCTACACCTTC. Translated, it gives CSVEPKAIGGYTF.

The J gene is TRBJ1-2, the V gene TRBV7-2; 9 nucleotides line up with TRBD1. V lost 1 base, J lost 8 bases, and 8 bases stayed unmatched. The germline gives CDR1 SGHTA, CDR2 FQGNSA. The CDR3 totals 15 residues. The CDR3 region has the DNA TGTGCCAGCAGCTTAGGAGGGGGACAGGGTCGCGGCTACACCTTC. Protein sequence: CASSLGGGQGRGYTF.

This chain joins TRBV9 and TRBJ2-3, with a weak D call TRBD2 (7 bases). This CDR3 comprises 17 residues. Trimming took off 4 bases at V and 2 bases at J, with 20 bases between the two ends. The V gene's germline CDR1 is SGDLS and CDR2 YYNGEE. CDR3 nucleotides: TGTGCCAGCAGCCCCGACTGGGGGGGGGCATTCACAGATACGCAGTATTTT. It encodes CASSPDWGGAFTDTQYF.

The chain uses TRBV5-6 and TRBJ2-2, with D unclear. Germline CDR1 is SGHDT and CDR2 is YYEEEE. The CDR3 length is 13 residues. Trimming shortened V by 4 bases and J by 5 bases, and 9 bases separated the two germline ends. The chain's CDR3 is CASSSPRTGELFF. The CDR3 nucleotides read TGTGCCAGCAGCAGCCCACGTACCGGGGAGCTGTTTTTT.

The chain has TRBV30 and TRBJ2-7, with D possibly TRBD1 on 5 matching bases. V dropped 0 bases and J dropped 8 bases, with 8 bases sitting between them. This CDR3 has 11 amino acids. CDR1 is GTSNPN, CDR2 SVGIG, per germline (reference sequence). In DNA, the CDR3 is TGTGCCTGGAGTGTCCAGGGCAAGCAGTACTTC. Residues: CAWSVQGKQYF.

This clone was picked up one time. V and J are TRBV28 and TRBJ2-2; no clear D gene. The germline V gene has CDR1 MDHEN and CDR2 SYDVKM. The CDR3 spans 15 residues. V was cut by 2 bases and J by 0 bases, with 7 bases left in between. The CDR3 reads CASSLIRSNTGELFF. The DNA of the CDR3 is TGTGCCAGCAGTTTAATCCGATCGAACACCGGGGAGCTGTTTTTT.

The J gene is TRBJ1-4, the V gene TRBV30; D may be TRBD1 (5 bases). With 3 bases removed from V and 3 bases from J, the gap between germline ends came to 14 bases. This CDR3 has 15 amino acids. Germline loops: CDR1 GTSNPN, CDR2 SVGIG (reference sequence). Written as DNA, the CDR3 is TGTGCCTGGAGGAGCAGGGTCGGATCTAATGAAAAACTGTTTTTT. Its translation is CAWRSRVGSNEKLFF.

The J gene is TRBJ2-7, the V gene TRBV5-4; a weak D match, TRBD2 (5 bases). Germline loops: CDR1 SGHNT, CDR2 YYREEE (reference sequence). V was clipped by 4 bases and J by 7 bases, with 15 bases between them. The CDR3 length is 13 residues. CDR3 protein: CASSEDWRGEQYF. CDR3 DNA: TGTGCCAGCAGCGAGGACTGGCGTGGGGAGCAGTACTTC.

The rearrangement links TRBV29-1 to TRBJ2-1; 10 positions agree with TRBD2. Germline V CDR1 and CDR2: SQVTM, ANQGSEA. The CDR3 extends over 15 amino acids. Trimming cost V 1 base and J 5 bases; bases outside gene matches: 5. The CDR3 DNA reads as TGCAGCGTTGAAGGGGGGACTAGCGCCCACAATGAGCAGTTCTTC. The encoded protein is CSVEGGTSAHNEQFF.

The rearrangement joins TRBV14 to TRBJ1-2; 7 bases fit TRBD1. The ends lost 5 bases at V and 4 bases at J; junction bases unmatched: 13. The germline CDR1 and CDR2 sequences are SGHDN and FVKESK. The CDR3 totals 16 residues. The DNA for the CDR3 is TGTGCCAGCAGCTCAGGACAGGTCCGAGAACTCTATGGCTACACCTTC. Amino acid sequence: CASSSGQVRELYGYTF.

The rearrangement links TRBV19 to TRBJ2-1; D is unclear. Germline CDR1 and CDR2: LNHDA and SQIVND (reference sequence). V gave up 4 bases and J gave up 0 bases, with 10 bases separating them. The CDR3 totals 15 residues. In DNA, the CDR3 is TGTGCCAGTAGTACGGACGTTAGCTCCTACAATGAGCAGTTCTTC. This sequence encodes CASSTDVSSYNEQFF.

The chain joins TRBV29-1 to TRBJ1-1; D ambiguous. The V end lost 6 bases, the J end lost 8 bases, and 13 bases lay between the germline ends. Germline V gene data show CDR1 as SQVTM and CDR2 as ANQGSEA. The CDR3 is 11 amino acids. For the CDR3, the DNA is TGCAGCGTCGGAAGAGCCAGAGAAGCTTTCTTT. This encodes CSVGRAREAFF. Full variable domain (missing parts from reference TRBV29-1 and TRBJ1-1): SAVISQKPSRDICQRGTSLTIQCQVDSQVTMMFWYRQQPGQSLTLIATANQGSEATYESGFVIDKFPISRPNLTFSTLTVSNMSPEDSSIYLCSVGRAREAFFGQGTRLTVV.

The chain is built from TRBV19 and TRBJ1-3; a possible D gene is TRBD1 (6 bases). The CDR3 consists of 14 residues. V lost 8 bases and J 4 bases, leaving 15 bases between the germline ends. Germline values: CDR1 LNHDA, CDR2 SQIVND (reference sequence). The DNA of the CDR3 is TGTGCCAGTTGTCGAGGGGGTTCCGGAAACACCATATATTTT. Encoded protein: CASCRGGSGNTIYF.

This chain uses TRBV7-2 with TRBJ2-7; TRBD2 matches 12 bases. Germline lookup yields CDR1 SGHTA and CDR2 FQGNSA. This CDR3 is 14 amino acids long. The trim removed 5 bases at V and 8 bases at J, leaving 7 bases unmatched. CDR3 DNA sequence: TGTGCCAGCAGCACGCCTAGCGGGAGGGTGAAGCAGTACTTC. Protein product: CASSTPSGRVKQYF.

The gene calls are TRBV28 and TRBJ2-7, with 9 nucleotides matching TRBD2. The length of the CDR3 is 22 residues. Germline CDR1 is MDHEN and CDR2 is SYDVKM. Trimming removed 4 bases from V and 0 bases from J; junction bases left unmatched: 25. The CDR3 nucleotides read TGTGCCAGCAGTTCTATTAACGAGCGGGGGGAGTTAACTTCCCGGAGCTCCTACGAGCAGTACTTC. Translated, it gives CASSSINERGELTSRSSYEQYF.

The chain employs TRBV27 and TRBJ2-5, with 7 bases matching TRBD1. Germline lookup yields CDR1 MNHEY and CDR2 SMNVEV (reference sequence). With 4 bases clipped from V and 5 bases from J, the junction kept 4 bases outside the gene matches. The CDR3 length is 13 residues. The CDR3 here is CASSWGRGETQYF. As DNA, the CDR3 is TGTGCCAGCAGTTGGGGCAGGGGGGAGACCCAGTACTTC.

This chain uses TRBV11-3 with TRBJ2-3; D perhaps matches TRBD2 (6 bases). This CDR3 is 17 amino acids long. Trimming took off 5 bases at V and 0 bases at J, with 18 bases between the two ends. CDR1 is SGHNT and CDR2 is YENEEA in the germline V gene. CDR3 sequence reads: CASSHRRGGGSTDTQYF. DNA of the CDR3: TGTGCCAGCAGCCACAGGCGGGGTGGCGGGAGCACAGATACGCAGTATTTT.

This rearrangement joins TRBV5-1 to TRBJ2-3, with 11 nucleotides matching TRBD2. The V segment lost 3 bases and the J segment 2 bases; nucleotides outside the gene matches: 8. From germline, CDR1 is SGHRS and CDR2 YFSETQ. This CDR3 comprises 17 residues. CDR3 bases: TGCGCCAGCAGCTATTTGGGGACTAGCGGTTACACAGATACGCAGTATTTT. The encoded protein is CASSYLGTSGYTDTQYF.

The rearrangement links TRBV29-1 to TRBJ2-7; 8 positions match TRBD2. The CDR3 loop spans 14 amino acids. The V gene end was trimmed by 6 bases and the J gene end by 0 bases; junction bases not matched to a gene: 7. Germline assignment: CDR1 SQVTM and CDR2 ANQGSEA. CDR3 region: CSVGGLGSSYEQYF. DNA of the CDR3: TGCAGCGTGGGGGGACTAGGGAGCTCCTACGAGCAGTACTTC.

This chain joins TRBV7-2 and TRBJ1-1; 9 bases align to TRBD1. The CDR3 is 16 residues long. Germline trimming cut 1 base from V and 8 bases from J; bases unmatched to any gene: 11. Germline V CDR1 and CDR2: SGHTA, FQGNSA. The CDR3 loop is CASSLVGTGQGREAFF. In nucleotides, the CDR3 is TGTGCCAGCAGCTTAGTAGGTACCGGACAGGGGCGCGAAGCTTTCTTT. Variable domain in full (rest from reference TRBV7-2 and TRBJ1-1): GAGVSQSPSNKVTEKGKDVELRCDPISGHTALYWYRQSLGQGLEFLIYFQGNSAPDKSGLPSDRFSAERTGGSVSTLTIQRTQQEDSAVYLCASSLVGTGQGREAFFGQGTRLTVV.

This chain joins TRBV7-3 and TRBJ1-6, with D tentatively TRBD1 (6 bases). V lost 5 bases, J lost 4 bases, and 12 bases lay in between. This CDR3 has 15 residues. Looked up from germline, CDR1 is SGHTA and CDR2 is FQGTGA. CDR3 in amino acids: CASSLEGVYNSPLHF. The CDR3 DNA follows: TGTGCCAGCAGCCTAGAGGGGGTTTATAATTCACCCCTCCACTTT.